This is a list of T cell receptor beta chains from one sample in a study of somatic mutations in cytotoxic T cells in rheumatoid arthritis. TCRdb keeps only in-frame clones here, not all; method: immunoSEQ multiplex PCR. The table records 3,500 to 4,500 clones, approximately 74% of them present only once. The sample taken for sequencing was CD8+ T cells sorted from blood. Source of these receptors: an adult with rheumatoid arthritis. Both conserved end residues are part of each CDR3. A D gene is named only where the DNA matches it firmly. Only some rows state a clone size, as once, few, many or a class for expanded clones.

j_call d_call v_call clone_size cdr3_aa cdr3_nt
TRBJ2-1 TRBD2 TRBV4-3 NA CASSLFSGAGLAGDPSSEQFF TGCGCCAGCAGCCTCTTCAGTGGGGCAGGACTGGCGGGAGACCCTTCCAGTGAGCAGTTCTTC
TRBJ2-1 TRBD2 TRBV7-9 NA CASSFPAGGHNEQFF TGTGCCAGCAGCTTCCCCGCGGGGGGGCACAATGAGCAGTTCTTC
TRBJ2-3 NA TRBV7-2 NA CASSPLVGLTDTQYF TGTGCCAGCAGCCCCCTTGTGGGGCTCACAGATACGCAGTATTTT
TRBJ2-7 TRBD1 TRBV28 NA CASRATGGQSNEQYF TGTGCCAGCAGGGCGACAGGGGGGCAGTCCAACGAGCAGTACTTC
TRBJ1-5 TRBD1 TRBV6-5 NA CASSRTGGNQPQHF TGTGCCAGCAGCCGGACAGGGGGCAATCAGCCCCAGCATTTT
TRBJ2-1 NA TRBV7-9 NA CASSPDFGDEQFF TGTGCCAGCAGCCCTGATTTCGGTGATGAGCAGTTCTTC
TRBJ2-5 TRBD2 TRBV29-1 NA CSVVLAGGQETQYF TGCAGCGTGGTACTAGCGGGAGGACAAGAGACCCAGTACTTC
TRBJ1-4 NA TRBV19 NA CASTPGGSEKLFF TGTGCCAGTACCCCCGGGGGGTCTGAAAAACTGTTTTTT
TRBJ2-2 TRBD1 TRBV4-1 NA CASSPGQGAIGELFF TGCGCCAGCAGCCCAGGACAGGGGGCAATCGGGGAGCTGTTTTTT
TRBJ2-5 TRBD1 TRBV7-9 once CASSYTRGLKETQYF TGTGCCAGCAGTTATACCAGGGGGCTGAAAGAGACCCAGTACTTC
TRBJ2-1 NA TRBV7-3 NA CASSLSGSSYNEQFF TGTGCCAGCAGCCTTAGCGGCAGCTCCTACAATGAGCAGTTCTTC
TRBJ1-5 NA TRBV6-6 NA CASSFQPQHF TGTGCCAGCAGTTTTCAGCCCCAGCATTTT
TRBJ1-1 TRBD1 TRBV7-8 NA CASSPHTRDSRGAEAFF TGTGCCAGCAGCCCGCACACTCGGGACAGCCGTGGCGCTGAAGCTTTCTTT
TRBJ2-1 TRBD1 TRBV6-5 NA CASSPGQGWYNEQFF TGTGCCAGCAGTCCCGGACAGGGGTGGTACAATGAGCAGTTCTTC
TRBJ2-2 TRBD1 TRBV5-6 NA CASSLTPMTGDRTGELFF TGTGCCAGCAGCCTCACGCCGATGACAGGGGACCGGACCGGGGAGCTGTTTTTT
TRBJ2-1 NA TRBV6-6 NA CASSLSSYNEQFF TGTGCCAGCAGTCTCAGCTCCTACAATGAGCAGTTCTTC
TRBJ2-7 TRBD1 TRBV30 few CAWSGTGGSYEQYF TGTGCCTGGAGTGGGACAGGCGGGTCCTACGAGCAGTACTTC
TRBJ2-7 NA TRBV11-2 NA CASSTYLIGGSYEQYF TGTGCCAGCAGCACCTACCTCATCGGCGGGTCCTACGAGCAGTACTTC
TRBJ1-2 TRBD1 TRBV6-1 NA CASESWDRRYGYTF TGTGCCAGCGAATCCTGGGACAGACGGTATGGCTACACCTTC
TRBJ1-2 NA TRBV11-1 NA CASSLGVVGDSGYTF TGTGCCAGCAGCTTAGGAGTAGTGGGAGACTCTGGCTACACCTTC
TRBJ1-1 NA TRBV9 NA CASSAGQEAFF TGTGCCAGCAGCGCAGGCCAGGAAGCTTTCTTT
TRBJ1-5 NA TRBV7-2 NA CASSFDALQPQHF TGTGCCAGCAGCTTTGATGCGTTACAGCCCCAGCATTTT
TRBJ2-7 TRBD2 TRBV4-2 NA CASSPLSGRFEQYF TGTGCCAGCAGCCCCCTTAGCGGGAGATTCGAGCAGTACTTC
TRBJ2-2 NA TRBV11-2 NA CASSNRAGELFF TGTGCCAGCAGCAACAGGGCCGGGGAGCTGTTTTTT
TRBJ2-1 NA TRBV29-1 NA CSVDPGRMSSYNEQFF TGCAGCGTAGACCCCGGGCGGATGAGCTCCTACAATGAGCAGTTCTTC
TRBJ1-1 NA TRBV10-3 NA CAISELGRPNTEAFF TGTGCCATCAGTGAGTTGGGCAGGCCGAACACTGAAGCTTTCTTT
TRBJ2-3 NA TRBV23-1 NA CASSHHPGLRADTQYF TGCGCCAGCAGTCACCACCCGGGCCTCAGGGCAGATACGCAGTATTTT
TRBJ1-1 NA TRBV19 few CASSHRTLNTEAFF TGTGCCAGTAGCCATCGGACGTTGAACACTGAAGCTTTCTTT
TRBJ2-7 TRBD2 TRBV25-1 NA CASGSGGGYEQYF TGTGCCAGCGGGTCGGGGGGTGGCTACGAGCAGTACTTC
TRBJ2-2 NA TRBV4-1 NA CASSQDRLVEPTGELFF TGCGCCAGCAGCCAAGATCGGCTGGTGGAGCCGACCGGGGAGCTGTTTTTT
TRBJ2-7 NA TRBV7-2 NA CASTGPGSYEQYF TGTGCCAGCACCGGGCCGGGCTCCTACGAGCAGTACTTC
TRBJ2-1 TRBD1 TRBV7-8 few CASSLRQGPLNEQFF TGTGCCAGCAGCTTAAGACAGGGCCCTCTCAATGAGCAGTTCTTC
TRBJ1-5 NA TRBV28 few CASAGGGAINQPQHF TGTGCCAGCGCGGGTGGGGGGGCTATCAATCAGCCCCAGCATTTT
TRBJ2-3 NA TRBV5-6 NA CASSLFERTSTDTQYF TGTGCCAGCAGCTTGTTCGAGAGAACTAGCACAGATACGCAGTATTTT
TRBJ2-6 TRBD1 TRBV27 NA CASSLSGQGISGANVLTF TGTGCCAGCAGTTTATCGGGACAGGGAATCTCTGGGGCCAACGTCCTGACTTTC
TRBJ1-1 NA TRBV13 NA CASSLGRGSGTEAFF TGTGCCAGCAGCTTGGGCAGGGGCTCGGGCACTGAAGCTTTCTTT
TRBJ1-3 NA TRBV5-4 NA CASSLGRGAGNTIYF TGTGCCAGCAGCTTGGGACGGGGAGCGGGAAACACCATATATTTT
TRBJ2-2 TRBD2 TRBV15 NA CATTIDIWTSGDTGELFF TGTGCCACCACCATAGATATCTGGACTAGCGGAGATACCGGGGAGCTGTTTTTT
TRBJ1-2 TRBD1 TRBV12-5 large CASGSTGLRGYTF TGTGCTAGTGGTTCGACAGGGTTGAGGGGCTACACCTTC
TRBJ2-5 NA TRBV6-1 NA CASSDSIRGTQYF TGTGCCAGCAGTGACTCTATTCGGGGGACCCAGTACTTC
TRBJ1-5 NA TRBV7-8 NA CASSLDGTLSRPQHF TGTGCCAGCAGCTTAGACGGGACACTGAGCCGGCCCCAGCATTTT
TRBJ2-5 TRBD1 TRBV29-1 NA CSVDRTGLETQYF TGCAGCGTTGATCGGACAGGGCTTGAGACCCAGTACTTC